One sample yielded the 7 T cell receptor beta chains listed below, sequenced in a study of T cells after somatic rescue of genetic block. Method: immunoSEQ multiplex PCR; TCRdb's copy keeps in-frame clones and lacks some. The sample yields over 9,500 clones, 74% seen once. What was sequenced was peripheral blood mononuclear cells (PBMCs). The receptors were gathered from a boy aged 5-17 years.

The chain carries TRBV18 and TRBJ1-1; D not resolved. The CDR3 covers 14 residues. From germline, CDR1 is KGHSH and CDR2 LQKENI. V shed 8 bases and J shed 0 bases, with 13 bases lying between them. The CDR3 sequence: CASAVRAMNTEAFF. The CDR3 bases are TGTGCCAGCGCCGTACGGGCTATGAACACTGAAGCTTTCTTT.

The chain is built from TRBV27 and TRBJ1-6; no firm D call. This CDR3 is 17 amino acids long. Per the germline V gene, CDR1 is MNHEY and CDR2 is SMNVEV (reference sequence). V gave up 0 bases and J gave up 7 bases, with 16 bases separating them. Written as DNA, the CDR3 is TGTGCCAGCAGTTTATCGATAAGGACCGGCGTGAATTCACCCCTCCACTTT. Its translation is CASSLSIRTGVNSPLHF.

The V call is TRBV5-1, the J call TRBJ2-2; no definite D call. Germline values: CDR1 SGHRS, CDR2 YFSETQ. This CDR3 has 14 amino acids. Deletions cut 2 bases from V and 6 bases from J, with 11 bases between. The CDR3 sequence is CASSLHHTPGELFF. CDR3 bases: TGCGCCAGCAGCTTACACCATACACCCGGGGAGCTGTTTTTT.

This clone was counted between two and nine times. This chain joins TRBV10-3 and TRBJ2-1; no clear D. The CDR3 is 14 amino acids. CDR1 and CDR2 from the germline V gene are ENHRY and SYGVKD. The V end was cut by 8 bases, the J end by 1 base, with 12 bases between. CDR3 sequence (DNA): TGTGCCATCGACGGTGGCGAATCCTACAATGAGCAGTTCTTC. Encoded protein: CAIDGGESYNEQFF.

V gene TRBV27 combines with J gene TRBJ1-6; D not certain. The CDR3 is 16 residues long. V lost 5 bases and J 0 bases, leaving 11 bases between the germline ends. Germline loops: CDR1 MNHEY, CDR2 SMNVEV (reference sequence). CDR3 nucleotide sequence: TGTGCCAGCAGTCTCCACGTGAGCTCCTATAATTCACCCCTCCACTTT. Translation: CASSLHVSSYNSPLHF.

The CDR3 DNA is TGCAGCGTAGTGAATCCGGGACAGGGATTGAACACTGAAGCTTTCTTT. Amino acid sequence: CSVVNPGQGLNTEAFF. The chain employs TRBV29-1 and TRBJ1-1; 9 bases fit TRBD1. CDR3 length: 16 amino acids. Germline V lookup: CDR1 SQVTM, CDR2 ANQGSEA. The trim removed 6 bases at V and 0 bases at J, leaving 11 bases unmatched.

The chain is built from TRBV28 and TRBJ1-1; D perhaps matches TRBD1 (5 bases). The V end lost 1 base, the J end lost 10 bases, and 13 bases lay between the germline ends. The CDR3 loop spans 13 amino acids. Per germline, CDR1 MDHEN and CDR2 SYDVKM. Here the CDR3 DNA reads TGTGCCAGCAGTTTATTGGGAGGGGCTGTAGCTTTCTTT. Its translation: CASSLLGGAVAFF.